The 27 T cell receptor beta chains given below trace back to one sample, sequenced in a study of cytomegalovirus exposure and HLA in healthy donors. Amplification used 60 Vbeta primers and 13 Jbeta primers. Sequencing used immunoSEQ multiplex PCR; TCRdb keeps in-frame clones, though not all of them. The data show some 200,000 clones, more than 65% seen once. The sample was PBMCs. The receptors shown here come from a man aged 50 to 59 in good health and CMV-seronegative.

This clone is a singleton in its sample. The chain recombines TRBV5-1 with TRBJ2-2; D perhaps matches TRBD2 (7 bases). Trimming cost V 0 bases and J 6 bases, with 15 bases left between them. CDR1 SGHRS and CDR2 YFSETQ come from the germline V gene. The CDR3 is 16 residues long. The CDR3 DNA sequence: TGCGCCAGCAGCTTGGAACGGGGGGCTAAAGCCGGGGAGCTGTTTTTT. Its translation: CASSLERGAKAGELFF.

The gene calls are TRBV9 and TRBJ2-5; 7 nucleotides match TRBD1. Germline-derived CDR1 and CDR2 are SGDLS and YYNGEE. V shed 4 bases, J shed 0 bases, and the junction held 9 bases outside the gene matches. The CDR3 runs to 16 residues. CDR3 sequence reads: CASSPRQGLNQETQYF. DNA of the CDR3: TGTGCCAGCAGCCCCCGACAGGGTCTCAACCAAGAGACCCAGTACTTC.

The genes are TRBV28 and TRBJ2-1; D is undetermined. The CDR3 has 14 amino acids. Germline-derived CDR1 and CDR2 are MDHEN and SYDVKM. V lost 6 bases and J lost 6, with 15 bases in between. CDR3 region: CASSPFPNGNEQFF. The CDR3 DNA sequence: TGTGCCAGCAGCCCGTTCCCAAACGGCAATGAGCAGTTCTTC. Complete variable domain (other parts from reference TRBV28 and TRBJ2-1): DVKVTQSSRYLVKRTGEKVFLECVQDMDHENMFWYRQDPGLGLRLIYFSYDVKMKEKGDIPEGYSVSREKKERFSLILESASTNQTSMYLCASSPFPNGNEQFFGPGTRLTVL.

This clone came up a few times. V is TRBV6-1 and J is TRBJ2-7; D is unclear. The CDR3 sequence is 12 residues long. Trimming shortened V by 7 bases and J by 1 base, and 8 bases separated the two germline ends. CDR1 and CDR2 from the germline V gene are MNHNS and SASEGT. The CDR3 DNA is TGTGCCAGCACCGGGTCTTCCTACGAGCAGTACTTC. Its protein product is CASTGSSYEQYF.

This sequence joins TRBV9 and TRBJ2-6; a weak D match, TRBD1 (6 bases). V was shortened by 0 bases and J by 1 base, with 11 bases between the two germline ends. The CDR3 spans 17 residues. Germline CDR1 and CDR2: SGDLS and YYNGEE. CDR3 loop: CASSVGQVGSGANVLTF. CDR3 DNA sequence: TGTGCCAGCAGCGTAGGACAGGTAGGGTCTGGGGCCAACGTCCTGACTTTC.

The genes are TRBV7-3 and TRBJ2-7; 7 positions match TRBD1. The CDR3 has 15 residues. V was pared by 5 bases and J by 4 bases, with 11 bases of the junction left unmatched. CDR1 and CDR2 (germline): SGHTA, FQGTGA. The CDR3 DNA sequence: TGTGCCAGCAGCGTACAGGGGACAGCAGGTTACGAGCAGTACTTC. Translating gives CASSVQGTAGYEQYF.

The CDR3 sequence: CAISPSGIEAFF. CDR3 DNA: TGTGCCATCAGTCCCTCAGGAATTGAAGCTTTCTTT. V is TRBV10-3 and J is TRBJ1-1; unclear D gene. Per germline, CDR1 ENHRY and CDR2 SYGVKD. The CDR3 is 12 residues long. V was clipped by 5 bases and J by 7 bases, with 11 bases between them.

CDR3 sequence reads: CASSQFRGPDTGELFF. The CDR3 nucleotides are TGCGCCAGCAGCCAATTCAGGGGGCCGGACACCGGGGAGCTGTTTTTT. The chain uses TRBV4-1 and TRBJ2-2, with 8 positions matching TRBD1. The CDR3 length is 16 residues. Germline V gene lookup returns CDR1 MGHRA and CDR2 YSYEKL. The V segment lost 2 bases and the J segment 3 bases; nucleotides outside the gene matches: 5.

The chain recombines TRBV5-1 with TRBJ1-1; 11 nucleotides align to TRBD1. The CDR3 is made up of 16 amino acids. The germline V gene has CDR1 SGHRS and CDR2 YFSETQ. The ends lost 5 bases at V and 1 base at J; junction bases unmatched: 7. The CDR3 loop reads CASRNRDRGWNTEAFF. The CDR3 region has the DNA TGCGCCAGCAGGAACCGGGACAGGGGGTGGAACACTGAAGCTTTCTTT.

This sequence joins TRBV6-5 and TRBJ1-3, with D possibly matching TRBD1 (5 bases). V dropped 2 bases and J dropped 4 bases, with 12 bases sitting between them. CDR1 and CDR2 from the germline V gene are MNHEY and SVGAGI. The CDR3 runs 15 residues. CDR3 bases: TGTGCCAGCAGTTACAGGGGCGGCAGAGGAAACACCATATATTTT. Protein: CASSYRGGRGNTIYF.

This clone was recorded once. The chain has TRBV28 and TRBJ2-3, with 7 bases identical to TRBD2. The V and J ends lost 1 base and 4 bases, in that order; junction bases with no gene match: 2. CDR1 MDHEN and CDR2 SYDVKM come from the germline V gene. CDR3 length: 14 residues. CDR3 loop: CASSLFRGADTQYF. In DNA, the CDR3 is TGTGCCAGCAGTTTATTTCGGGGGGCAGATACGCAGTATTTT. Full variable domain (outside the CDR3, taken from reference TRBV28 and TRBJ2-3): DVKVTQSSRYLVKRTGEKVFLECVQDMDHENMFWYRQDPGLGLRLIYFSYDVKMKEKGDIPEGYSVSREKKERFSLILESASTNQTSMYLCASSLFRGADTQYFGPGTRLTVL.

This clone was detected once. The gene calls are TRBV28 and TRBJ2-1, with 14 positions matching TRBD2. After removal of 3 bases from V and 8 bases from J, the junction contained 18 bases not matched to a gene. Looked up from germline, CDR1 is MDHEN and CDR2 is SYDVKM. This CDR3 comprises 20 residues. For the CDR3, the DNA is TGTGCCAGCAGTTTCCCGACCGGGACTAGCGGGAGTGGTCTAGGGCATGAGCAGTTCTTC. This encodes CASSFPTGTSGSGLGHEQFF.

J is TRBJ2-7 and V is TRBV20-1; D gene ambiguous. Germline V gene sequence: CDR1 DFQATT, CDR2 SNEGSKA (reference sequence). Trimming took 1 base from V and 5 from J, leaving 6 bases between them. CDR3 length: 11 residues. The CDR3 DNA is TGCAGTGCTAGAGTAGCTAACGAGCAGTACTTC. Translating it yields CSARVANEQYF.

V and J are TRBV19 and TRBJ1-5; D is unresolved. V was trimmed by 6 bases and J by 9 bases, leaving 15 bases between them. Germline V lookup: CDR1 LNHDA, CDR2 SQIVND (reference sequence). CDR3 length equals 13 residues. The CDR3 is CASSWTGPVPQHF. The CDR3 DNA follows: TGTGCCAGTAGCTGGACTGGCCCGGTGCCCCAGCATTTT.

The chain recombines TRBV5-1 with TRBJ2-5; TRBD1 matches at 7 bases. From germline, CDR1 is SGHRS and CDR2 YFSETQ. J lost 3 bases, V lost 0 bases, and 5 bases had no gene match. This CDR3 has 15 amino acids. DNA for the CDR3: TGCGCCAGCAGCTTGGGTTCCAGGGGGAAAGAGACCCAGTACTTC. It codes for CASSLGSRGKETQYF.

This chain uses TRBV11-1 with TRBJ1-2, with 8 nucleotides matching TRBD1. The CDR3 runs 14 residues. Trimming cost V 5 bases and J 8 bases; bases outside gene matches: 10. Germline values: CDR1 SGHAT, CDR2 FQDESV (reference sequence). The chain's CDR3 is CASSPDRGDGGYTF. DNA of the CDR3: TGTGCCAGCAGCCCTGACAGGGGCGACGGAGGCTACACCTTC.

V gene TRBV5-1 combines with J gene TRBJ2-5; no definite D call. Trimming cost V 2 bases and J 0 bases, with 5 bases left between them. This CDR3 is built from 13 residues. Germline V gives CDR1 SGHRS, CDR2 YFSETQ. Here the CDR3 DNA reads TGCGCCAGCAGCTTAGCGTACCAAGAGACCCAGTACTTC. Its protein product is CASSLAYQETQYF.

On this clone itself: Other DNA sequences within the sample encode an identical CDR3. The gene calls are TRBV5-1 and TRBJ1-1; TRBD1 agrees at 7 bases. The CDR3 sequence is 14 residues long. Germline CDR1 is SGHRS and CDR2 is YFSETQ. V was clipped by 1 base and J by 2 bases; unmatched bases: 2. The CDR3 sequence: CASSLWDSNTEAFF. The CDR3, as DNA: TGCGCCAGCAGCTTGTGGGACAGCAACACTGAAGCTTTCTTT.

The V and J genes are TRBV7-3 and TRBJ2-1; D is unresolved. Trimming cost V 5 bases and J 5 bases, with 7 bases left between them. Per germline, CDR1 SGHTA and CDR2 FQGTGA. CDR3 length equals 12 residues. The CDR3 protein is CASSRIHNEQFF. As DNA, the CDR3 is TGTGCCAGCAGCCGTATTCACAATGAGCAGTTCTTC.

The V gene is TRBV30, the J gene TRBJ2-1; D may be TRBD2 (6 bases). Per the germline V gene, CDR1 is GTSNPN and CDR2 is SVGIG (reference sequence). V shed 3 bases and J shed 7 bases, with 16 bases lying between them. CDR3 length: 14 residues. The DNA of the CDR3 is TGTGCCTGGAGAAGGGGCGGGACCATTAATGAGCAGTTCTTC. Translated: CAWRRGGTINEQFF.

The V call is TRBV19, the J call TRBJ1-5, with D possibly matching TRBD1 (5 bases). This CDR3 contains 17 residues. Germline lookup yields CDR1 LNHDA and CDR2 SQIVND (reference sequence). V shed 1 base and J shed 4 bases, with 17 bases lying between them. CDR3 sequence reads: CASSIGAGRDGNQPQHF. The CDR3 nucleotides are TGTGCCAGTAGTATAGGCGCAGGGAGGGACGGGAATCAGCCCCAGCATTTT.

The V and J genes are TRBV5-1 and TRBJ1-6; D is ambiguous. Looked up from germline, CDR1 is SGHRS and CDR2 is YFSETQ. Trimming stripped 2 bases from V and 4 bases from J, with 13 bases between. The CDR3 is made up of 16 amino acids. As DNA, the CDR3 is TGCGCCAGCAGCTTACGAATGAGCGAGTATAATTCACCCCTCCACTTT. Translating it yields CASSLRMSEYNSPLHF.

This chain connects TRBV30 to TRBJ1-2; D is unresolved. The CDR3 has 13 amino acids. Trimming shortened V by 4 bases and J by 1 base, and 10 bases separated the two germline ends. CDR1 is GTSNPN, CDR2 SVGIG, per germline (reference sequence). CDR3 nucleotide sequence: TGTGCCTGGACGCCACAGCTTAACTATGGCTACACCTTC. It yields the protein CAWTPQLNYGYTF. Filled out from reference TRBV30 and TRBJ1-2, the complete variable domain reads SQTIHQWPATLVQPVGSPLSLECTVEGTSNPNLYWYRQAAGRGLQLLFYSVGIGQISSEVPQNLSASRPQDRQFILSSKKLLLSDSGFYLCAWTPQLNYGYTFGSGTRLTVV.

The chain carries TRBV28 and TRBJ1-5, with 7 nucleotides matching TRBD1. The CDR3 has 14 amino acids. Germline V lookup: CDR1 MDHEN, CDR2 SYDVKM. The J segment lost 6 bases and the V segment lost 3 bases, leaving 5 bases of the junction unmatched. The CDR3 region is CASSLRGGGQPQHF. The CDR3 DNA reads as TGTGCCAGCAGTTTGAGAGGGGGCGGTCAGCCCCAGCATTTT.

This rearrangement joins TRBV27 to TRBJ2-7; 8 bases are a match to TRBD2. The ends lost 6 bases at V and 3 bases at J; junction bases unmatched: 7. CDR1 is MNHEY and CDR2 is SMNVEV in the germline V gene (reference sequence). CDR3 size: 14 residues. The CDR3 here is CASSPTTSGYEQYF. In DNA, the CDR3 is TGTGCCAGCAGCCCGACTACTAGCGGCTACGAGCAGTACTTC.

This rearrangement joins TRBV28 to TRBJ2-7; the match to TRBD2 covers 12 bases. Germline V CDR1 and CDR2: MDHEN, SYDVKM. The CDR3 runs to 15 residues. The ends lost 5 bases at V and 0 bases at J; junction bases unmatched: 2. CDR3 DNA: TGTGCCAGCAGTCTGACTAGCGGGAGCTCCTACGAGCAGTACTTC. It yields the protein CASSLTSGSSYEQYF.

The V gene is TRBV30, the J gene TRBJ2-3, with D hard to call. Trimming took 5 bases from V and 1 from J, leaving 13 bases between them. The CDR3 contains 14 residues. Germline V gives CDR1 GTSNPN, CDR2 SVGIG (reference sequence). The CDR3 loop reads CAWGRGLGTDTQYF. Here the CDR3 DNA reads TGTGCCTGGGGCAGAGGCCTCGGCACAGATACGCAGTATTTT.